Below, 27 T cell receptor beta chains from the same sample are listed, as sequenced in a study of early T cells in non-severe SARS-CoV-2 infection. TCRdb re-derived calls from the 5' RACE reads in MiXCR, one entry per CDR3 protein. The sample carries more than 90,000 distinct CDR3 sequences, 9.5% to 12% recorded once. Sequencing was performed on whole blood. The source of these receptors is an adult who was a healthcare worker with PCR-confirmed SARS-CoV-2 infection or an uninfected control (not recorded which).

In its sample, this clonotype was seen many times. The chain links TRBV4-1 to TRBJ2-3; D is perhaps TRBD2 (6 bases). The CDR3 covers 17 residues. Per germline, CDR1 MGHRA and CDR2 YSYEKL. Trimming removed 4 bases at V and 6 bases at J, with 23 bases between. The CDR3 DNA follows: TGCGCCAGCAGCCCCTTAAGTCTGCGGGAAGCGCAGGATACGCAGTATTTT. Its protein is CASSPLSLREAQDTQYF.

This clonotype was seen at least ten times. V and J are TRBV12-3 or TRBV12-4 and TRBJ2-2; TRBD1 agrees at 8 bases. The CDR3 sequence is 14 residues long. V was clipped by 2 bases and J by 7 bases; unmatched bases: 3. The CDR3 DNA is TGTGCCAGCAGTTTAAGCAGGGGGCACGGGGAGCTGTTTTTT. Amino acid sequence: CASSLSRGHGELFF.

Many counts were recorded for this clonotype. V and J are TRBV9 and TRBJ2-3; TRBD2 matches at 8 bases. Germline values: CDR1 SGDLS, CDR2 YYNGEE. V dropped 0 bases and J dropped 3; count of bases not matched to a gene: 0. The CDR3 loop spans 14 amino acids. The CDR3 DNA follows: TGTGCCAGCAGCGTAGGACTAGCGACAGATACGCAGTATTTT. This encodes CASSVGLATDTQYF. Drawing the rest from reference TRBV9 and TRBJ2-3, the complete variable domain is DSGVTQTPKHLITATGQRVTLRCSPRSGDLSVYWYQQSLDQGLQFLIQYYNGEERAKGNILERFSAQQFPDLHSELNLSSLELGDSALYFCASSVGLATDTQYFGPGTRLTVL.

This clonotype was seen a single time. The V and J genes are TRBV6-5 and TRBJ1-2; D is possibly TRBD1 (5 bases). The length of the CDR3 is 16 residues. V shed 5 bases and J shed 4 bases, with 20 bases lying between them. In germline, CDR1 is MNHEY, CDR2 SVGAGI. CDR3 sequence reads: CASSPFVGVGGYGYTF. The CDR3 nucleotides read TGTGCCAGCAGTCCCTTTGTGGGGGTCGGTGGCTATGGCTACACCTTC.

CDR3 protein: CASSETTGTGTQPQHF. For the CDR3, the DNA is TGTGCCAGCAGTGAAACCACCGGGACAGGGACTCAGCCCCAGCATTTT. The chain employs TRBV6-1 and TRBJ1-5, with 9 bases matching TRBD1. Germline V gene data show CDR1 as MNHNS and CDR2 as SASEGT. After removal of 2 bases from V and 6 bases from J, the junction contained 8 bases not matched to a gene. The CDR3 extends over 16 amino acids.

This clonotype showed up many times. The chain is built from TRBV6-2 or TRBV6-3 and TRBJ2-3, with 8 positions matching TRBD1. The trim removed 6 bases at V and 1 base at J, leaving 6 bases unmatched. CDR1 and CDR2 from the germline V gene are MNHEY and SVGEGT. This CDR3 contains 15 residues. CDR3 sequence: CASRHPGQGTDTQYF. The CDR3 DNA reads TGTGCCAGCAGACACCCGGGACAGGGCACAGATACGCAGTATTTT.

This clonotype was counted at least ten times. The chain links TRBV18 to TRBJ2-3, with D possibly being TRBD2 (6 bases). In germline, CDR1 is KGHSH, CDR2 LQKENI. This CDR3 has 16 residues. V shed 3 bases and J shed 5 bases, with 18 bases lying between them. CDR3 nucleotides: TGTGCCAGCTCACCCGCGGGGATTGTTGGTCAAGATACGCAGTATTTT. Translation gives CASSPAGIVGQDTQYF.

This clonotype has ten or more counts. The germline gene is not matched at one end of the junction; a read error may be the cause. For the CDR3, the DNA is TGTGCCAGCAGCTTGTCCCCTGGCCAGTCTTACAATGAGCAGCTCTTC. Translated: CASSLSPGQSYNEQLF. The chain has TRBV5-6 and TRBJ2-1; D ambiguous. Germline V gives CDR1 SGHDT, CDR2 YYEEEE. This CDR3 comprises 16 residues. Full variable domain (outside the CDR3, taken from reference TRBV5-6 and TRBJ2-1): DAGVTQSPTHLIKTRGQQVTLRCSPKSGHDTVSWYQQALGQGPQFIFQYYEEEERQRGNFPDRFSGHQFPNYSSELNVNALLLGDSALYLCASSLSPGQSYNEQLFGPGTRLTVL.

This clonotype was recorded many times. The V gene is TRBV7-3, the J gene TRBJ1-6, with 7 bases lining up with TRBD1. The CDR3 sequence is 14 residues long. Trimming took 3 bases from V and 8 from J; bases not matched to a gene: 4. Germline assignment: CDR1 SGHTA and CDR2 FQGTGA. The CDR3 bases are TGTGCCAGCAGCTTGTCGGGACAGTATTCACCCCTCCACTTT. This encodes CASSLSGQYSPLHF.

V usage is TRBV6-5 and J usage is TRBJ2-7; D tentatively fits TRBD1 or TRBD2 (5 bases each). Trimming removed 0 bases at V and 7 bases at J, with 16 bases between. CDR1 and CDR2 (germline): MNHEY, SVGAGI. The CDR3 contains 15 residues. CDR3 residues: CASSYSTQGRREQYF. CDR3 nucleotide sequence: TGTGCCAGCAGTTACTCGACCCAGGGACGAAGGGAGCAGTACTTC.

V and J are TRBV7-9 and TRBJ2-1; 15 bases agree with TRBD2. V shed 4 bases and J 7 bases; nucleotides not matched to a gene: 5. Germline V gives CDR1 SEHNR, CDR2 FQNEAQ (reference sequence). CDR3 length equals 16 residues. The CDR3 region has the DNA TGTGCCAGCAGCTCATGGACTAGCGGGAGGGGGAATGAGCAGTTCTTC. Protein: CASSSWTSGRGNEQFF.

This clonotype was found many times. V usage is TRBV28 and J usage is TRBJ2-1; either TRBD1 or TRBD2 may fit D (5 bases each). From germline, CDR1 is MDHEN and CDR2 SYDVKM. The CDR3 consists of 12 residues. V lost 3 bases and J 9 bases, leaving 9 bases between the germline ends. CDR3 sequence (DNA): TGTGCCAGCAGTTTTTGGGGGATTGAGCAGTTCTTC. This codes for CASSFWGIEQFF.

In this sample, this clonotype turned up many times. This chain connects TRBV20-1 to TRBJ1-2; TRBD1 matches 8 bases. The trim removed 2 bases at V and 7 bases at J, leaving 9 bases unmatched. CDR1 DFQATT and CDR2 SNEGSKA come from the germline V gene (reference sequence). CDR3 length equals 14 residues. CDR3 in DNA: TGCAGTGCTAGAATGGGTCAGGGGGCAAGTGGCTACACCTTC. Translated, it gives CSARMGQGASGYTF.

The rearrangement uses TRBV29-1 and TRBJ2-1, with 9 bases aligning to TRBD1. V dropped 3 bases and J dropped 10; count of bases not matched to a gene: 13. The CDR3 is 15 residues long. Germline values: CDR1 SQVTM, CDR2 ANQGSEA. CDR3 DNA sequence: TGCAGCGTTGACGGTCCCGGACAGGGGATTGGGGAGCAGTTCTTC. It yields the protein CSVDGPGQGIGEQFF.

The chain joins TRBV6-6 to TRBJ1-1; possibly TRBD1 for D (5 bases). The CDR3 has 13 amino acids. Germline V gene lookup returns CDR1 MNHNY and CDR2 SVGAGI (reference sequence). Trimming took off 8 bases at V and 5 bases at J, with 15 bases between the two ends. CDR3: CASGRQQTTEAFF. CDR3 nucleotide sequence: TGTGCCAGCGGTAGACAGCAGACTACTGAAGCTTTCTTT.

Ten or more counts support this clonotype. The chain combines TRBV12-3 or TRBV12-4 with TRBJ2-5; 7 positions agree with TRBD1. The CDR3 sequence is 13 residues long. Losses at the gene ends were 8 bases for V and 5 bases for J; bases not matched to a gene: 8. As DNA, the CDR3 is TGTGCCAGCCACGCAGGGGGTTATGAGACCCAGTACTTC. This encodes CASHAGGYETQYF.

Many counts were recorded for this clonotype. The chain links TRBV5-6 to TRBJ2-3; D is ambiguous. This CDR3 contains 12 residues. CDR1 is SGHDT, CDR2 YYEEEE, per germline. Trimming stripped 0 bases from V and 4 bases from J, with 3 bases between. The CDR3 spells CASSLAPDTQYF. CDR3 nucleotides: TGTGCCAGCAGCTTGGCGCCAGATACGCAGTATTTT.

This clonotype was recorded many times. The chain combines TRBV20-1 with TRBJ1-1; D not certain. CDR1 and CDR2 (germline): DFQATT, SNEGSKA (reference sequence). This CDR3 has 13 amino acids. Trimming removed 0 bases from V and 1 base from J, with 6 bases in between. As DNA, the CDR3 is TGCAGTGCTAGAGATAGTCCGAACACTGAAGCTTTCTTT. It translates to CSARDSPNTEAFF.

This clonotype was recorded many times. The chain employs TRBV12-3 or TRBV12-4 and TRBJ2-3; perhaps TRBD2 as D (7 bases). V lost 5 bases and J 6 bases, leaving 15 bases between the germline ends. The CDR3 spans 14 residues. CDR3 loop: CASSLTGGQDTQYF. As DNA, the CDR3 is TGTGCCAGCAGTCTAACGGGGGGCCAGGATACGCAGTATTTT.

V usage is TRBV28 and J usage is TRBJ2-7, with TRBD1 as a possible D gene (6 bases). This CDR3 has 13 residues. Between the trimmed V and J ends, which lost 3 bases and 5 bases, there was a span of 11 bases. Germline V gives CDR1 MDHEN, CDR2 SYDVKM. The CDR3 coding sequence is TGTGCCAGCAGTTTTGCCAGGGGAAACGAGCAGTACTTC. Translation: CASSFARGNEQYF.

This clonotype was detected only a few times. The chain uses TRBV5-5 and TRBJ2-3; tentative D call: TRBD2 (5 bases). From germline, CDR1 is SGHKS and CDR2 YYEKEE (reference sequence). The V gene lost 0 bases and the J gene lost 2 bases, with 16 bases spanning the gap. The CDR3 length is 17 residues. The CDR3 coding sequence is TGTGCCAGCAGCTTGGCCGGACGGACTCAAACCACAGATACGCAGTATTTT. It translates to CASSLAGRTQTTDTQYF.

This clonotype was seen a few times. The germline gene is not matched at one end of the junction; a read error may be the cause. The chain links TRBV29-1 to TRBJ2-5, with D perhaps being TRBD1 or TRBD2 (5 bases each). Germline-derived CDR1 and CDR2 are SQVTM and ANQGSEA. The CDR3 totals 11 residues. CDR3 sequence: CSFEGQGTQYF. In nucleotides, the CDR3 is TGCAGCTTTGAGGGGCAGGGGACCCAGTACTTC.

The rearrangement uses TRBV11-2 and TRBJ2-2, with D possibly being TRBD1 (5 bases). Trimming left V 1 base short and J 7 bases short, with 13 bases between. CDR3 length: 15 residues. The germline V gene has CDR1 SGHAT and CDR2 FQNNGV. The CDR3 DNA follows: TGTGCCAGCAGCTTAGTTGCAGGGCTGAGCGGGGAGCTGTTTTTT. It specifies CASSLVAGLSGELFF.

There are a few counts of this clonotype. The genes are TRBV11-2 and TRBJ2-1; the match to TRBD2 covers 9 bases. Germline CDR1 is SGHAT and CDR2 is FQNNGV. CDR3 length: 17 residues. V shed 6 bases, J shed 0 bases, and the junction held 9 bases outside the gene matches. The DNA of the CDR3 is TGTGCCAGCAGTTACAAAGGGACTAGCAGCTCCTACAATGAGCAGTTCTTC. Amino acids: CASSYKGTSSSYNEQFF. The full variable domain, completed using reference TRBV11-2 and TRBJ2-1, is EAGVAQSPRYKIIEKRQSVAFWCNPISGHATLYWYQQILGQGPKLLIQFQNNGVVDDSQLPKDRFSAERLKGVDSTLKIQPAKLEDSAVYLCASSYKGTSSSYNEQFFGPGTRLTVL.

In its sample, this clonotype was seen many times. The J gene is TRBJ1-5, the V gene TRBV7-9; 7 nucleotides align to TRBD1. The CDR3 extends over 14 amino acids. Per the germline V gene, CDR1 is SEHNR and CDR2 is FQNEAQ (reference sequence). V lost 4 bases to trimming and J lost 6 bases; unmatched junction nucleotides: 6. The DNA of the CDR3 is TGTGCCAGCAGCTCCCGGGACAGTCTTCAGCCCCAGCATTTT. It yields the protein CASSSRDSLQPQHF. Variable domain in full (rest from reference TRBV7-9 and TRBJ1-5): DTGVSQNPRHKITKRGQNVTFRCDPISEHNRLYWYRQTLGQGPEFLTYFQNEAQLEKSRLLSDRFSAERPKGSFSTLEIQRTEQGDSAMYLCASSSRDSLQPQHFGDGTRLSIL.

This chain joins TRBV14 and TRBJ2-3, with TRBD1 matching over 7 bases. Unmatched junction bases numbered 8, after V lost 2 bases and J lost 3 bases. The V gene's germline CDR1 is SGHDN and CDR2 FVKESK. The CDR3 has 16 amino acids. The CDR3 DNA reads as TGTGCCAGCAGCCAATGGATAGGGGGCGCAACAGATACGCAGTATTTT. This translates into CASSQWIGGATDTQYF.

This clonotype was observed a few times. The chain couples TRBV29-1 to TRBJ1-1; TRBD1 matches at 8 bases. Germline V gives CDR1 SQVTM, CDR2 ANQGSEA. The V segment lost 2 bases and the J segment 6 bases; nucleotides outside the gene matches: 5. There are 13 residues in the CDR3. This CDR3 reads CSVEQGASSEAFF. DNA of the CDR3: TGCAGCGTTGAACAGGGGGCCTCCTCTGAAGCTTTCTTT. The complete variable domain, with remaining parts taken from reference TRBV29-1 and TRBJ1-1, reads SAVISQKPSRDICQRGTSLTIQCQVDSQVTMMFWYRQQPGQSLTLIATANQGSEATYESGFVIDKFPISRPNLTFSTLTVSNMSPEDSSIYLCSVEQGASSEAFFGQGTRLTVV.